Listed below are T cell receptor beta chains from one sample, sequenced in a study of a mutant IDH1 vaccine in newly diagnosed glioma. For these TCRs, the target antigens are not known. Data came from immunoSEQ multiplex PCR; TCRdb stores just in-frame clones and leaves some out. The sample lists approximately 25,000 clones, roughly 80% occurring once. Sequencing used PBMCs, obtained from a glioma patient whose treatment included an IDH1 peptide vaccine. These receptors originate from a man aged 40-50 years with glioma. Some clones in this sample may be carry-over from other donors' samples. Each CDR3 is given with its conserved first and last residue.

TRBJ1-2 TRBV7-2 CASSLGGQGGFGYTF
TRBJ1-4 TRBV19 CASSMGQGDEKLFF
TRBJ1-1 TRBV6-5 CASSWGDGWNTEAFF
TRBJ2-7 TRBV19 CASSSASQVSSYEQYF
TRBJ1-6 TRBV19 CASSRENSPLHF
TRBJ1-1 TRBV29-1 CSVEEMRDTEAFF
TRBJ2-1 TRBV5-1 CASSPDRGSDEQFF
TRBJ1-5 TRBV5-1 CASSLEAGDRNQPQHF
TRBJ1-4 TRBV5-1 CASSADREGEKLFF
TRBJ1-2 TRBV18 CASSQDSTNYGYTF
TRBJ1-5 TRBV6-1 CASMPDRDQPQHF
TRBJ1-1 TRBV27 CASSLQPSTEAFF
TRBJ1-5 TRBV6-1 CASCRTGLGNQPQHF
TRBJ1-3 TRBV29-1 CSARGGSSGNTIYF
TRBJ1-6 TRBV7-9 CASSRPRDSINSPLHF
TRBJ1-5 TRBV27 CASSLQLNQPQHF
TRBJ1-1 TRBV19 CASSTTGHPNTEAFF
TRBJ1-2 TRBV30 CAWSRRQGASGYTF
TRBJ1-2 TRBV11-2 CASSLERQSYGYTF
TRBJ2-7 TRBV6-5 CASSPGPLYEQYF
TRBJ1-5 TRBV4-2 CASSQDIVRVSNQPQHF
TRBJ1-6 TRBV19 CASSIGGGSPLHF
TRBJ1-2 TRBV19 CASSTGYGYTF
TRBJ2-7 TRBV19 CASALRAASGGAPYEQYF
TRBJ2-2 TRBV30 CAWSRGPRNTGELFF
TRBJ2-1 TRBV5-5 CASSVGIDPYNEQFF
TRBJ1-1 TRBV11-2 CASSLIESMNTEAFF
TRBJ2-7 TRBV4-1 CASSPLAGSSYEQYF
TRBJ1-1 TRBV6-6 CASSYPRTGSNTEAFF
TRBJ1-2 TRBV4-3 CASSQEPFSYGYTF
TRBJ1-2 TRBV9 CASSAHPTGFYGYTF
TRBJ2-3 TRBV5-1 CASRREFADTQYF
TRBJ1-5 TRBV12-1 CASSFTRGRGFRSNQPQHF
TRBJ1-5 TRBV10-1 CASSESSTSSLSEQPQHF
TRBJ1-6 TRBV18 CATGSSYNSPLHF
TRBJ2-1 TRBV10-3 CAISEWDRDYNEQFF
TRBJ1-5 TRBV5-1 CASSTFVGQPQHF
TRBJ2-4 TRBV19 CASSMTSGGPKNIQYF
TRBJ2-6 TRBV6-6 CASRRTTGSGANVLTF
TRBJ2-2 TRBV4-3 CASSQEQLAGTGELFF
TRBJ1-1 TRBV18 CASSPGQGDLGTEAFF
TRBJ2-2 TRBV10-1 CASSAKREGGELFF
TRBJ2-3 TRBV6-5 CASSYGPHRTQYF
TRBJ1-2 TRBV9 CASSVDAGRGYTF
TRBJ1-6 TRBV5-1 CASSTTQGRDGSPLHF
TRBJ1-1 TRBV27 CASSLFVGTNPTEAFF
TRBJ1-3 TRBV29-1 CSAHRDRGNTIYF
TRBJ2-1 TRBV7-2 CASSSPSGGAGEQFF